This entry concerns a single T cell receptor beta chain. No antigen is known for it. Time point noted: persistent/refractory GD, antithyroid drugs over 5 years with positive TRAb. RNA extracted from PBMCs served as the sequencing template. The sample belongs to a study of regulatory T cells in long-lasting Graves disease. Study as a whole: Persistent cases were those of Graves' disease that involved over 5 years of antithyroid drugs with positive TSH receptor antibodies. Study observations and caveats: Persistent patients shared more public clonotypes (2,741) than new patients (more than 900).

In building TCR beta libraries, iRepertoire HTBI primers were used together with Arm-PCR of CDR3 regions. TCRdb re-analysed the multiplex PCR reads in MiXCR, keeping a single row per CDR3 protein. This sample has hundreds of thousands of distinct CDR3 sequences, with around 21% found just once. CDR1 and CDR2 from the germline V gene are WNHNN and SYGVQD (reference sequence). The V and J ends lost 10 bases and 2 bases respectively, with 18 bases between them. The length of the CDR3 is 14 residues. This clonotype was obtained from a female donor with Graves disease. This material consisted of peripheral blood mononuclear cells (PBMCs), taken when the disease was refractory, from a patient treated with antithyroid drugs. The chain combines TRBV10-1 with TRBJ2-7; perhaps TRBD1 as D (6 bases). CDR3 region: CATKPGVGPYEQYF. The DNA of the CDR3 is TGCGCCACCAAACCAGGGGTAGGCCCCTACGAGCAGTACTTC.